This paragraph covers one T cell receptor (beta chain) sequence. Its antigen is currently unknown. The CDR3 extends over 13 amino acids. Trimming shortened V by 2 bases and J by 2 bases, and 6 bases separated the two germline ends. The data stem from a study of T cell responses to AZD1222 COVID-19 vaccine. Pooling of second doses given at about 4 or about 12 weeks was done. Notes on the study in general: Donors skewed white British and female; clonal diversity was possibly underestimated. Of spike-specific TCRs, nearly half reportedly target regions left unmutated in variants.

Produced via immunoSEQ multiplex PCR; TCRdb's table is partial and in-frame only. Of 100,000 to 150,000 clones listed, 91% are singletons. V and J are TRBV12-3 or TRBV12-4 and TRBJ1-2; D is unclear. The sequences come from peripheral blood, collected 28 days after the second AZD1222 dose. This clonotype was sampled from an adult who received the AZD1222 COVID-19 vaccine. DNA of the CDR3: TGTGCCAGCAGTTTAAGCGAAAACTATGGCTACACCTTC. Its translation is CASSLSENYGYTF.